Listed here are 26 T cell receptor beta chains from one sample, sequenced in a study of shared clonotypes between healthy human individuals. TCRdb's copy holds only in-frame clones and misses some; the assay was immunoSEQ multiplex PCR. The table has over a million clones, 97% to 99% seen once. The sample taken for sequencing was naive CD4+ T cells sorted from blood. Subset meaning: CD45RA+ positively selected. The source of these receptors is a man under 40 in good health.

This chain joins TRBV12-5 and TRBJ1-3; D unclear. CDR1 and CDR2 from the germline V gene are LGHNT and FRNRAP. This CDR3 region has 15 residues. Trimming shortened V by 2 bases and J by 0 bases, and 8 bases separated the two germline ends. CDR3 protein: CASGLFGDSGNTIYF. CDR3 sequence (DNA): TGTGCTAGTGGTTTGTTCGGAGACTCTGGAAACACCATATATTTT.

The chain employs TRBV27 and TRBJ2-5, with 9 bases that match TRBD2. Germline CDR1 MNHEY, CDR2 SMNVEV (reference sequence). CDR3 size: 16 residues. V was pared by 4 bases and J by 5 bases, with 11 bases of the junction left unmatched. The CDR3 region has the DNA TGTGCCAGCAGTTCCCTAGCGGGAAACCCCGGGGAGACCCAGTACTTC. Protein: CASSSLAGNPGETQYF.

This clone is a singleton in its sample. The rearrangement links TRBV2 to TRBJ2-2; D may be TRBD2 (6 bases). The V and J ends lost 5 bases and 4 bases respectively, with 11 bases between them. Germline V gene lookup returns CDR1 SNHLY and CDR2 FYNNEI. CDR3 length: 14 amino acids. The CDR3: CASSKEGPTGELFF. CDR3 DNA sequence: TGTGCCAGCAGTAAGGAGGGCCCCACCGGGGAGCTGTTTTTT. Filled out from reference TRBV2 and TRBJ2-2, the complete variable domain reads EPEVTQTPSHQVTQMGQEVILRCVPISNHLYFYWYRQILGQKVEFLVSFYNNEISEKSEIFDDQFSVERPDGSNFTLKIRSTKLEDSAMYFCASSKEGPTGELFFGEGSRLTVL.

The rearrangement joins TRBV5-1 to TRBJ2-7; TRBD1 matches 7 bases. The CDR3 is made up of 14 amino acids. The germline CDR1 and CDR2 sequences are SGHRS and YFSETQ. V trimming: 2 bases; J trimming: 4 bases; junction bases outside the gene matches: 6. The CDR3: CASSFRTGRYEQYF. CDR3 DNA: TGCGCCAGCAGCTTTCGGACAGGAAGATACGAGCAGTACTTC.

This clone has just one count. The chain carries TRBV5-6 and TRBJ2-7; D remains ambiguous. The germline V and J ends were trimmed by 2 bases and 2 bases, with 8 bases remaining between them. This CDR3 has 13 residues. Germline CDR1 reads SGHDT; CDR2 reads YYEEEE. CDR3 residues: CASSLGTPYEQYF. The CDR3 coding sequence is TGTGCCAGCAGCTTAGGTACCCCCTACGAGCAGTACTTC.

The V and J genes are TRBV19 and TRBJ2-3; TRBD1 matches at 7 bases. V lost 4 bases, J lost 2 bases, and 12 bases stayed unmatched. CDR1 is LNHDA, CDR2 SQIVND, per germline (reference sequence). The CDR3 consists of 17 residues. The CDR3 region has the DNA TGTGCCAGTAGTAGAAACCGGGACAGTCATACCACAGATACGCAGTATTTT. Amino acids: CASSRNRDSHTTDTQYF.

A single count supports this clone. J is TRBJ1-1 and V is TRBV5-8; 8 nucleotides match TRBD1. V shed 4 bases, J shed 1 base, and the junction held 6 bases outside the gene matches. Germline lookup yields CDR1 SGHTS and CDR2 YDEGEE. CDR3 size: 15 residues. The CDR3 region has the DNA TGTGCCAGCAGCCGCCCGGACAGGGCGAACACTGAAGCTTTCTTT. Its translation is CASSRPDRANTEAFF.

The CDR3 DNA reads TGTGCCAGCAGCACAACAGGGGTAGATACGCAGTATTTT. Its translation: CASSTTGVDTQYF. V and J are TRBV5-6 and TRBJ2-3; 7 bases fit TRBD1. The CDR3 consists of 13 residues. Germline V gene sequence: CDR1 SGHDT, CDR2 YYEEEE. V lost 4 bases and J lost 5; bases outside the gene matches: 4.

The CDR3 spells CASSLGYRTNEQFF. The CDR3 DNA reads as TGTGCCAGCAGCTTAGGGTACAGAACCAATGAGCAGTTCTTC. This sequence joins TRBV7-9 and TRBJ2-1; no firm D call. The CDR3 sequence is 14 residues long. CDR1 and CDR2 (germline): SEHNR, FQNEAQ (reference sequence). Trimming removed 1 base at V and 6 bases at J, with 10 bases between.

The chain has TRBV12-5 and TRBJ2-3, with D unresolved. Trimming took off 4 bases at V and 2 bases at J, with 7 bases between the two ends. The germline V gene has CDR1 LGHNT and CDR2 FRNRAP. The CDR3 is 13 residues long. CDR3 amino acids: CASGSYSTDTQYF. The CDR3, as DNA: TGTGCTAGTGGTTCGTACTCCACAGATACGCAGTATTTT.

This clone was seen more than once but under ten times. The chain uses TRBV6-1 and TRBJ2-3; the match to TRBD2 covers 8 bases. V was clipped by 0 bases and J by 9 bases; unmatched bases: 11. The CDR3 length is 16 residues. CDR1 is MNHNS and CDR2 is SASEGT in the germline V gene. The CDR3 sequence is CASSEALAGAFPTQYF. The CDR3 region has the DNA TGTGCCAGCAGTGAAGCTCTAGCGGGCGCTTTTCCCACGCAGTATTTT.

The chain is built from TRBV27 and TRBJ2-3, with D possibly matching TRBD2 (5 bases). The CDR3 sequence is 16 residues long. V was pared by 6 bases and J by 2 bases, with 18 bases between. CDR1 and CDR2 from the germline V gene are MNHEY and SMNVEV (reference sequence). CDR3 residues: CASSRFSAAFTDTQYF. Written as DNA, the CDR3 is TGTGCCAGCAGCCGCTTTTCAGCGGCATTCACAGATACGCAGTATTTT.

The chain carries TRBV7-4 and TRBJ2-1; 8 positions agree with TRBD2. Germline assignment: CDR1 SGHVT and CDR2 SQSDAQ. V was pared by 2 bases and J by 4 bases, with 4 bases of the junction left unmatched. The CDR3 sequence is 15 residues long. CDR3 region: CASSLRLARYNEQFF. CDR3 coding DNA: TGTGCCAGCAGCTTACGACTAGCGAGGTACAATGAGCAGTTCTTC. The whole variable domain, remainder taken from reference TRBV7-4 and TRBJ2-1, is GAGVSQSPRYKVAKRGRDVALRCDSISGHVTLYWYRQTLGQGSEVLTYSQSDAQRDKSGRPSGRFSAERPERSVSTLKIQRTEQGDSAVYLCASSLRLARYNEQFFGPGTRLTVL.

This clone was seen once. In DNA, the CDR3 is TGTGCCAGCAGTGGGGGCTATACTGAAGCTTTCTTT. Protein sequence: CASSGGYTEAFF. This chain uses TRBV11-2 with TRBJ1-1; possible D gene TRBD1, 6 bases. The CDR3 is 12 amino acids. Trimming cost V 6 bases and J 5 bases, with 10 bases left between them. Germline assignment: CDR1 SGHAT and CDR2 FQNNGV. Combining the CDR3 with reference TRBV11-2 and TRBJ1-1 gives the whole variable domain EAGVAQSPRYKIIEKRQSVAFWCNPISGHATLYWYQQILGQGPKLLIQFQNNGVVDDSQLPKDRFSAERLKGVDSTLKIQPAKLEDSAVYLCASSGGYTEAFFGQGTRLTVV.

The rearrangement links TRBV28 to TRBJ1-1, with a weak D call TRBD1 (5 bases). The CDR3 is made up of 12 amino acids. Per the germline V gene, CDR1 is MDHEN and CDR2 is SYDVKM. Trimming took 6 bases from V and 8 from J, leaving 13 bases between them. The chain's CDR3 is CASREQGIEAFF. CDR3 bases: TGTGCCAGCAGAGAGCAGGGAATCGAAGCTTTCTTT.

To note about this clone: The junction does not match germline at one end; this may be a read error. The chain has TRBV7-7 and TRBJ2-1; TRBD1 matches 9 bases. This CDR3 has 15 residues. In germline, CDR1 is SSHAT, CDR2 FNYEAQ (reference sequence). The CDR3 spells CASSLGQGRHNEQFF. The CDR3 DNA is TGTGCTAGCAGCCTCGGACAGGGGAGACACAATGAGCAGTTCTTC. The full variable domain, rest sourced from reference TRBV7-7 and TRBJ2-1, is GAGVSQSPRYKVTKRGQDVTLRCDPISSHATLYWYQQALGQGPEFLTYFNYEAQPDKSGLPSDRFSAERPEGSISTLTIQRTEQRDSAMYRCASSLGQGRHNEQFFGPGTRLTVL.

The gene calls are TRBV19 and TRBJ1-1; D is perhaps TRBD1 (5 bases). With 5 bases removed from V and 0 bases from J, the gap between germline ends came to 19 bases. CDR1 and CDR2 from the germline V gene are LNHDA and SQIVND (reference sequence). CDR3 size: 17 residues. The DNA for the CDR3 is TGTGCCAGTAGTCTATCTGGTCAGACAGTGTTGAACACTGAAGCTTTCTTT. Its protein product is CASSLSGQTVLNTEAFF.

The CDR3 DNA reads TGTGCCAGCAGTTGGACTATCCCGGGCGTAGAGACCCAGTACTTC. Translation: CASSWTIPGVETQYF. V and J are TRBV2 and TRBJ2-5; D may be TRBD2 (6 bases). V was trimmed by 5 bases and J by 4 bases, leaving 17 bases between them. The CDR3 spans 15 residues. Per germline, CDR1 SNHLY and CDR2 FYNNEI. The entire variable domain, with the rest obtained from reference TRBV2 and TRBJ2-5, is as follows: EPEVTQTPSHQVTQMGQEVILRCVPISNHLYFYWYRQILGQKVEFLVSFYNNEISEKSEIFDDQFSVERPDGSNFTLKIRSTKLEDSAMYFCASSWTIPGVETQYFGPGTRLLVL.

The chain employs TRBV6-5 and TRBJ2-3, with a possible D match to TRBD2 (6 bases). Trimming removed 0 bases from V and 3 bases from J, with 13 bases in between. Germline V gene data show CDR1 as MNHEY and CDR2 as SVGAGI. This CDR3 spans 16 amino acids. CDR3 region: CASSYSKVAATDTQYF. CDR3 sequence (DNA): TGTGCCAGCAGTTACTCGAAGGTAGCGGCTACAGATACGCAGTATTTT.

The V gene is TRBV6-1, the J gene TRBJ2-2; D is perhaps TRBD1 (6 bases). CDR1 is MNHNS, CDR2 SASEGT, per germline. The V end was cut by 4 bases, the J end by 4 bases, with 13 bases between. The CDR3 extends over 15 amino acids. The CDR3 sequence is CASSGPGVGTGELFF. As DNA, the CDR3 is TGTGCCAGCAGTGGTCCAGGGGTAGGCACCGGGGAGCTGTTTTTT.

The V gene is TRBV9, the J gene TRBJ2-7; 7 positions agree with TRBD2. The CDR3 runs 15 residues. Germline V gives CDR1 SGDLS, CDR2 YYNGEE. The J segment lost 0 bases and the V segment lost 4 bases, leaving 7 bases of the junction unmatched. CDR3: CASSPIGTTSYEQYF. Here the CDR3 DNA reads TGTGCCAGCAGCCCAATCGGGACTACCTCCTACGAGCAGTACTTC.

The chain combines TRBV9 with TRBJ2-5, with D perhaps matching TRBD1 or TRBD2 (5 bases each). The CDR3 consists of 15 residues. V lost 4 bases and J lost 0, with 13 bases in between. From germline, CDR1 is SGDLS and CDR2 YYNGEE. DNA for the CDR3: TGTGCCAGCAGCCGGGACGTCCAGTACCAAGAGACCCAGTACTTC. It encodes CASSRDVQYQETQYF.

A word on this clone: The sample carries other DNA sequences with the same CDR3. The rearrangement links TRBV2 to TRBJ2-1; D gene uncertain. CDR3 size: 12 residues. With 4 bases removed from V and 4 bases from J, the gap between germline ends came to 5 bases. The V gene's germline CDR1 is SNHLY and CDR2 FYNNEI. CDR3 residues: CASSALYNEQFF. The DNA for the CDR3 is TGTGCCAGCAGTGCCTTATACAATGAGCAGTTCTTC.

The chain links TRBV29-1 to TRBJ2-7; perhaps TRBD2 as D (7 bases). Germline CDR1 SQVTM, CDR2 ANQGSEA. There are 14 residues in the CDR3. V lost 6 bases and J lost 5, with 20 bases in between. In DNA, the CDR3 is TGCAGCGTCGGGGGAGGGGGGGACCCGCACGAGCAGTACTTC. It codes for CSVGGGGDPHEQYF.

This sequence joins TRBV7-2 and TRBJ2-1; D not resolved. The V gene lost 3 bases and the J gene lost 4 bases, with 4 bases spanning the gap. This CDR3 has 12 amino acids. Germline V gene sequence: CDR1 SGHTA, CDR2 FQGNSA. As DNA, the CDR3 is TGTGCCAGCAGCTTTCGTTACAATGAGCAGTTCTTC. Translation gives CASSFRYNEQFF.

This rearrangement joins TRBV4-1 to TRBJ2-7; no definite D call. The CDR3 is made up of 11 amino acids. Germline V gene sequence: CDR1 MGHRA, CDR2 YSYEKL. V was clipped by 6 bases and J by 6 bases, with 9 bases between them. DNA for the CDR3: TGCGCCAGCAGTTCCCACGGCGAGCAGTACTTC. It is translated as CASSSHGEQYF.